This T cell receptor beta chain came from a study of T-cell reconstitution after alpha-beta-depleted transplantation in children (TCRdb year 2016). At the level of the whole study: Using TCR repertoire profiling, the study followed T-cell immune reconstitution in a quantitative way in children after TCRalphabeta/CD19-depleted allogeneic hematopoietic cell transplantation.

Clipping removes 3 bases from V and 4 bases from J, with 2 as the unmatched junction base count. From cysteine to phenylalanine, the CDR3 is 14 amino acids long. The only DNA kept is the CDR3, 42 bases in frame from the first base. From the germline V gene, CDR1 is MDHEN and CDR2 is SYDVKM. Receptor libraries were prepared by PCR. Instrument used: Illumina HiSeq 2500. To normalize quantification of the TCRbeta repertoire, the TCR libraries were built with molecular barcoding that relied on unique molecular identifiers. TCRdb passed the public sequencing reads through fastp at Q25 and MiXCR, retaining productive beta sequences. Under each unique CDR3 protein, matching rows form one entry showing the most common genes and DNA. Across this sample there are some 350,000 distinct CDR3 sequences, with 10% seen only once. Jointly, the top ten make up approximately 2.3% of the sample. This clonotype was counted ten times or more. The target of this receptor is not known. No much larger clonotype is one base removed from it; base qualities were not supplied.

The receptor comes from a human donor who donated a stem cell graft to a child with acute lymphoblastic leukemia. The chain was built from TRBV28 and TRBJ2-7, with 11 junctional bases fitting TRBD2. The sample was PBMCs from the stem cell graft donor, taken from the stem cell graft. In nucleotide form, the sequence is TGTGCCAGCAGTTTTGGGACTAGCGGTTACGAGCAGTACTTC. Its amino acids are CASSFGTSGYEQYF.